The text below deals with one T cell receptor beta chain. Its target is unknown. Germline V gene lookup returns CDR1 KGHSH and CDR2 LQKENI. Trimming shortened V by 5 bases and J by 1 base, and 21 bases separated the two germline ends. The CDR3 contains 18 residues. These data belong to a study of cytomegalovirus exposure and HLA in healthy donors. Findings of the study overall: A few CMV-associated chains proved CMV antigen-specific in vitro. Among TCR sequences, most were rare, though some public TCRs appeared in many donors. Associated with cytomegalovirus, according to the listing, were around 160 TCR beta chains.

Sequenced by immunoSEQ multiplex PCR; TCRdb stores in-frame clones only, minus some. The sample carries under 200,000 clones, 70% to 90% recorded once. The rearrangement uses TRBV18 and TRBJ1-5; tentative D call: TRBD1 (6 bases). The source is a woman under 30 in good health and CMV-seronegative. Material: PBMCs. The CDR3, as DNA: TGTGCCAGCTCATTTTCGGGGGGCGCGGCGGGAAGCAATCAGCCCCAGCATTTT. Translating it yields CASSFSGGAAGSNQPQHF.